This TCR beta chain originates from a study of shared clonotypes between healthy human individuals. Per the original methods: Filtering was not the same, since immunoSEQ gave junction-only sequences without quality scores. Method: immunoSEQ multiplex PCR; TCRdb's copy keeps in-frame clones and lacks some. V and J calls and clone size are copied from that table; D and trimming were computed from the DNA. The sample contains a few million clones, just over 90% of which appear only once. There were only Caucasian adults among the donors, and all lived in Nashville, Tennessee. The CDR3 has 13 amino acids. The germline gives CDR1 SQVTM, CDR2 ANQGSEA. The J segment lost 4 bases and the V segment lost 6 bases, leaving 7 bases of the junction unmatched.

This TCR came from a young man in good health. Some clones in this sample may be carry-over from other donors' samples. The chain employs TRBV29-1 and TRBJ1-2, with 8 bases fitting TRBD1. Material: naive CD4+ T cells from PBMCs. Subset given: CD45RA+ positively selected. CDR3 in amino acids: CSVNPDRGYGYTF. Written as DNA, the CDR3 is TGCAGCGTGAACCCTGACAGGGGCTATGGCTACACCTTC. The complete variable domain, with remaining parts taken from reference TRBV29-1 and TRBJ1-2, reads SAVISQKPSRDICQRGTSLTIQCQVDSQVTMMFWYRQQPGQSLTLIATANQGSEATYESGFVIDKFPISRPNLTFSTLTVSNMSPEDSSIYLCSVNPDRGYGYTFGSGTRLTVV.